A single sample is the source of the 11 T cell receptor beta chains below, sequenced in a study of T-cell reconstitution after alpha-beta-depleted transplantation in children. It was with unique molecular identifiers that the TCRbeta library was prepared. TCRdb reprocessed the PCR reads via MiXCR and lists one record per CDR3 protein. The sample has 490,000 or so distinct CDR3 sequences, around an eighth seen once. The sequenced sample was PBMCs from the stem cell graft donor, obtained from the stem cell graft. The receptors come from a human donor who donated a stem cell graft to a child with combined immunodeficiency.

This clonotype was seen at least ten times. The rearrangement joins TRBV20-1 to TRBJ2-1; 7 bases are shared with TRBD1. Germline V CDR1 and CDR2: DFQATT, SNEGSKA (reference sequence). The V gene end was trimmed by 0 bases and the J gene end by 0 bases; junction bases not matched to a gene: 8. This CDR3 comprises 17 residues. CDR3 in DNA: TGCAGTGCTAGAGACTTCCGACAGGGAAGCTCCTACAATGAGCAGTTCTTC. Its translation: CSARDFRQGSSYNEQFF.

This clonotype was found many times. The chain uses TRBV29-1 and TRBJ2-3; D might be TRBD1 or TRBD2, each matching 6 bases. Deletions cut 5 bases from V and 3 bases from J, with 18 bases between. Germline lookup yields CDR1 SQVTM and CDR2 ANQGSEA. The length of the CDR3 is 15 residues. This CDR3 is CSVSEGGHETDTQYF. In DNA form, the CDR3 reads TGCAGCGTTTCCGAGGGGGGCCACGAGACAGATACGCAGTATTTT.

The J gene is TRBJ2-5, the V gene TRBV6-5, with D hard to call. CDR1 and CDR2 from the germline V gene are MNHEY and SVGAGI. The CDR3 has 14 residues. V gave up 2 bases and J gave up 2 bases, with 9 bases separating them. In DNA form, the CDR3 reads TGTGCCAGCAGTTACCTTGTAAAGCAAGAGACCCAGTACTTC. It codes for CASSYLVKQETQYF.

This chain links TRBV5-4 with TRBJ1-2, with TRBD1 identical over 9 bases. V dropped 0 bases and J dropped 5; count of bases not matched to a gene: 8. CDR3 length equals 16 residues. Germline assignment: CDR1 SGHNT and CDR2 YYREEE (reference sequence). The CDR3, as DNA: TGTGCCAGCAGCTTGGGCGACAGGGGGGTAATTTATGGCTACACCTTC. Translating it yields CASSLGDRGVIYGYTF.

This clonotype was counted at least ten times. The chain links TRBV12-3 or TRBV12-4 to TRBJ1-1; D is perhaps TRBD1 (5 bases). The V gene lost 3 bases and the J gene lost 8 bases, with 7 bases spanning the gap. The length of the CDR3 is 11 residues. Written as DNA, the CDR3 is TGTGCCAGCAGTTTTGGACAAGAAGCTTTCTTT. Amino acid sequence: CASSFGQEAFF.

This clonotype has only a few counts. V usage is TRBV29-1 and J usage is TRBJ2-5, with 7 bases lining up with TRBD2. The CDR3 extends over 15 amino acids. Trimming cost V 2 bases and J 7 bases; bases outside gene matches: 13. Germline V gene lookup returns CDR1 SQVTM and CDR2 ANQGSEA. CDR3: CSVEPGLPGVGTQYF. CDR3 DNA sequence: TGCAGCGTTGAACCGGGACTACCGGGGGTGGGGACCCAGTACTTC.

V and J are TRBV6-1 and TRBJ2-2; possibly TRBD2 for D (5 bases). The CDR3 is 14 residues long. CDR1 MNHNS and CDR2 SASEGT come from the germline V gene. Trimming removed 7 bases at V and 7 bases at J, with 16 bases between. The CDR3 protein is CASIRTGSGGELFF. DNA for the CDR3: TGTGCCAGCATCAGAACGGGGTCGGGCGGGGAGCTGTTTTTT.

The J gene is TRBJ2-2, the V gene TRBV12-3 or TRBV12-4; no clear D. The length of the CDR3 is 14 residues. Trimming pared 8 bases from V and 4 bases from J, leaving 14 bases between. As DNA, the CDR3 is TGTGCCAGCGGTGGGGTTCAAGCCACCGGGGAGCTGTTTTTT. Amino acid sequence: CASGGVQATGELFF.

In this sample, this clonotype turned up a few times. J is TRBJ2-7 and V is TRBV27; D gene uncertain. CDR1 and CDR2 (germline): MNHEY, SMNVEV (reference sequence). V gave up 1 base and J gave up 3 bases, with 13 bases separating them. CDR3 length: 15 residues. CDR3 in DNA: TGTGCCAGCAGTTTATACCCGGGCGCACTCTACGAGCAGTACTTC. The encoded protein is CASSLYPGALYEQYF.

The rearrangement joins TRBV5-1 to TRBJ2-3; D could derive from TRBD1 or TRBD2 (5 bases each). The germline V and J ends were trimmed by 2 bases and 1 base, with 11 bases remaining between them. Germline loops: CDR1 SGHRS, CDR2 YFSETQ. The CDR3 contains 15 residues. As DNA, the CDR3 is TGCGCCAGCAGCTTATGGGACCGCGGCACAGATACGCAGTATTTT. Translating it yields CASSLWDRGTDTQYF. Combining the CDR3 with reference TRBV5-1 and TRBJ2-3 gives the whole variable domain KAGVTQTPRYLIKTRGQQVTLSCSPISGHRSVSWYQQTPGQGLQFLFEYFSETQRNKGNFPGRFSGRQFSNSRSEMNVSTLELGDSALYLCASSLWDRGTDTQYFGPGTRLTVL.

J is TRBJ2-7 and V is TRBV5-1; tentatively, D is TRBD2 (6 bases). Germline V CDR1 and CDR2: SGHRS, YFSETQ. The CDR3 is 17 residues long. The germline V and J ends were trimmed by 0 bases and 3 bases, with 19 bases remaining between them. CDR3 protein: CASSLDVGEVGYYEQYF. CDR3 DNA: TGCGCCAGCAGCTTGGATGTTGGGGAGGTAGGGTACTACGAGCAGTACTTC.